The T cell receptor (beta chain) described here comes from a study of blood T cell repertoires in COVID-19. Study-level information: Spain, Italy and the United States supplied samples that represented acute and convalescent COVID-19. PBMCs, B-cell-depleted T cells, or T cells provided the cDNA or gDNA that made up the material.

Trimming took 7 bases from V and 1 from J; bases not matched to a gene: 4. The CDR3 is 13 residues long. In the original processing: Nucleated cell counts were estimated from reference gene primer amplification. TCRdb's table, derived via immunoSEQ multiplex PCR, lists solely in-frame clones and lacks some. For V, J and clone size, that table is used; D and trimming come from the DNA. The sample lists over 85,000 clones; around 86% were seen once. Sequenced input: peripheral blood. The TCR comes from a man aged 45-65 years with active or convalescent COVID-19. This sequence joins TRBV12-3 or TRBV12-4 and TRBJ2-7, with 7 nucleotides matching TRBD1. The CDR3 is CASKRDSSYEQYV. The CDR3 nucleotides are TGTGCCAGCAAGAGGGACAGTTCCTACGAGCAGTACGTC.